This T cell receptor beta chain was identified in a study of cytomegalovirus exposure and HLA in healthy donors. The germline V gene has CDR1 SQVTM and CDR2 ANQGSEA. Between the trimmed V and J ends, which lost 4 bases and 5 bases, there was a span of 8 bases. CDR3 length: 12 residues. Only in-frame clones appear in the TCRdb table, and some are missing; sequencing was by immunoSEQ multiplex PCR. The sample holds tens of thousands of clones, about 90% seen once. As for this clone: Its specificity is unknown.

Findings and caveats of the study: The investigators catalogued 150 to 200 TCR beta chains as cytomegalovirus-associated. Subsequent analysis found a tendency for first-cohort TCR clusters to co-occur within the 90 to 150 validation repertoires.

The rearrangement joins TRBV29-1 to TRBJ2-2; D uncertain. Sequencing was done on a sample of PBMCs. This receptor was identified in a woman aged 18-29 years in good health and CMV-seropositive. The CDR3: CSVAPGTGELFF. The CDR3 DNA reads as TGCAGCGTTGCTCCCGGTACCGGGGAGCTGTTTTTT.